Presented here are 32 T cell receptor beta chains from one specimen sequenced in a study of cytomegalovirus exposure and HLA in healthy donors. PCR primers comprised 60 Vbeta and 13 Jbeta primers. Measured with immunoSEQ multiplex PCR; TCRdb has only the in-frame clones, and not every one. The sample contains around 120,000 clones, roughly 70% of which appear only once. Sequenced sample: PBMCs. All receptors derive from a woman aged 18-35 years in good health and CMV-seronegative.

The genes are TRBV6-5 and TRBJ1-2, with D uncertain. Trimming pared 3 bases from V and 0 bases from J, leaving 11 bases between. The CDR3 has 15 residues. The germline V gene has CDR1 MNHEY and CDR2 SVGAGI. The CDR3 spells CASSYAGPTNYGYTF. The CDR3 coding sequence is TGTGCCAGCAGTTATGCGGGCCCTACTAACTATGGCTACACCTTC.

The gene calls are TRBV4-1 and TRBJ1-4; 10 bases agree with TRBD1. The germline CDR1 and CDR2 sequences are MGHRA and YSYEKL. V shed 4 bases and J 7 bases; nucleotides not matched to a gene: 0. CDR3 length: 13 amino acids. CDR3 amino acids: CASSRQGAEKLFF. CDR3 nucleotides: TGCGCCAGCAGCCGACAGGGGGCTGAAAAACTGTTTTTT.

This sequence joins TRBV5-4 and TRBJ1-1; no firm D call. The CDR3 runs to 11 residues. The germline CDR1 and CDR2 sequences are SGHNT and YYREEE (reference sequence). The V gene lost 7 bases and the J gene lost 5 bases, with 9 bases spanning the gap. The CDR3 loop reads CASEGDTEAFF. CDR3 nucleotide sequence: TGTGCCAGCGAGGGAGATACTGAAGCTTTCTTT.

In DNA, the CDR3 is TGTGCCAGCAGCTTAGCGCGGGGGGTCCAAGAGACCCAGTACTTC. Its translation: CASSLARGVQETQYF. The rearrangement links TRBV7-6 to TRBJ2-5; 8 bases match TRBD2. CDR1 is SGHVS, CDR2 FNYEAQ, per germline. After removal of 0 bases from V and 1 base from J, the junction contained 1 base not matched to a gene. The CDR3 has 15 amino acids.

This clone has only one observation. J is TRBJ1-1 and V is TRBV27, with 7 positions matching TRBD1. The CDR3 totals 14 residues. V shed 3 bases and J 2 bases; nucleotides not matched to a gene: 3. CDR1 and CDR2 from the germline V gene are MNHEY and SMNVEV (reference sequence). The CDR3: CASSFGQANTEAFF. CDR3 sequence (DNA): TGTGCCAGCAGTTTCGGACAGGCTAACACTGAAGCTTTCTTT.

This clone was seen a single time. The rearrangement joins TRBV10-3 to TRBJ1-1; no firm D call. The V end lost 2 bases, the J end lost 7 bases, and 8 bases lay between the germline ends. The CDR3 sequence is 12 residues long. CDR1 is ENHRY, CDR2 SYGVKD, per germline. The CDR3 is CAISEGGFEAFF. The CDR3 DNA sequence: TGTGCCATCAGTGAGGGCGGGTTTGAAGCTTTCTTT.

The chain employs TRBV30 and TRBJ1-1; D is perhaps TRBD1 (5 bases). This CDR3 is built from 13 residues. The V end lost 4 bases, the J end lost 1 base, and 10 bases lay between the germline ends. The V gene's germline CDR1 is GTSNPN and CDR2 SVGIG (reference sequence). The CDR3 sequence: CAWIGGANTEAFF. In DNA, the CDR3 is TGTGCCTGGATCGGGGGAGCGAACACTGAAGCTTTCTTT.

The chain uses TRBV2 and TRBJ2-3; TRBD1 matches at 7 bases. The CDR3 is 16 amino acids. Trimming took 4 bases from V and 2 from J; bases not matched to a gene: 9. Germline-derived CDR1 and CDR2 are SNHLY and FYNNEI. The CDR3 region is CASSADRTSNTDTQYF. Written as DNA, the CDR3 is TGTGCCAGCAGTGCGGACAGGACCTCCAACACAGATACGCAGTATTTT.

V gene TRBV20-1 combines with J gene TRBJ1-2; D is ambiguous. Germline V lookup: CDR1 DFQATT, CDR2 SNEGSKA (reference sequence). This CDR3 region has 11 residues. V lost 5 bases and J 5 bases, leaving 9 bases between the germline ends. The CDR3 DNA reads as TGCAGTGCTTCACATGGTTATGGCTACACCTTC. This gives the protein CSASHGYGYTF.

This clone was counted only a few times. The CDR3: CASSHRPTGFTEAFF. CDR3 nucleotides: TGTGCCAGCAGTCACCGCCCGACAGGATTCACTGAAGCTTTCTTT. The rearrangement joins TRBV28 to TRBJ1-1; possible D gene TRBD1, 6 bases. V lost 5 bases and J 4 bases, leaving 17 bases between the germline ends. The CDR3 spans 15 residues. The germline CDR1 and CDR2 sequences are MDHEN and SYDVKM.

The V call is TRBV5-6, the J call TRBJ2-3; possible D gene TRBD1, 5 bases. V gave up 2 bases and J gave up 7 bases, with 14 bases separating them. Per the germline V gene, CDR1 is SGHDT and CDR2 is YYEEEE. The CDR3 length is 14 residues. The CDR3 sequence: CASSFSGHHNTQYF. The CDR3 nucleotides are TGTGCCAGCAGCTTCTCAGGGCACCACAATACGCAGTATTTT.

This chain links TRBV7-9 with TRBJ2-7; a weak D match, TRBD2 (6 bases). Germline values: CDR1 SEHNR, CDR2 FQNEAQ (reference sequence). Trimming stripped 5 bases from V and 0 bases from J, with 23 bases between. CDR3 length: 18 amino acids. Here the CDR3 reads CASSPPSTGTPSSYEQYF. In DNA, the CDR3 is TGTGCCAGCAGCCCGCCCAGCACTGGGACTCCCAGCTCCTACGAGCAGTACTTC.

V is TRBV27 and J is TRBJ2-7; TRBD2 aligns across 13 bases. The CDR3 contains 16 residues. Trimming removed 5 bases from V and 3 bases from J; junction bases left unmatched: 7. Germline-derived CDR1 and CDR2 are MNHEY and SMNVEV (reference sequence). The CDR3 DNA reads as TGTGCCAGCAGTCCCCGACTAGCGGGGGGCTTCTACGAGCAGTACTTC. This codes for CASSPRLAGGFYEQYF.

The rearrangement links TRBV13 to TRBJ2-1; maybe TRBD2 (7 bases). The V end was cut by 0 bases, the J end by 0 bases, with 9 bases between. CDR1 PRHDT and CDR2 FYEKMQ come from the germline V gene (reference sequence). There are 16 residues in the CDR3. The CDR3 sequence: CASSLGRGLSYNEQFF. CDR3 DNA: TGTGCCAGCAGCTTAGGGCGGGGGCTCTCCTACAATGAGCAGTTCTTC.

This CDR3 is CASSPQGDYGYTF. The CDR3 region has the DNA TGCGCCAGCAGCCCACAGGGAGACTATGGCTACACCTTC. The rearrangement joins TRBV4-1 to TRBJ1-2, with D possibly TRBD1 on 6 matching bases. Germline CDR1 MGHRA, CDR2 YSYEKL. The V end lost 4 bases, the J end lost 3 bases, and 9 bases lay between the germline ends. The CDR3 covers 13 residues.

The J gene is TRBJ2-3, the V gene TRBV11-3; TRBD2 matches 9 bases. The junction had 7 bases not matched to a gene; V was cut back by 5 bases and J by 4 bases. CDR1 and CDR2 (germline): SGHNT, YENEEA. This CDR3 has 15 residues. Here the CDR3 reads CASSPRGGLPDTQYF. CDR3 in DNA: TGTGCCAGCAGCCCGCGGGGGGGCCTTCCAGATACGCAGTATTTT.

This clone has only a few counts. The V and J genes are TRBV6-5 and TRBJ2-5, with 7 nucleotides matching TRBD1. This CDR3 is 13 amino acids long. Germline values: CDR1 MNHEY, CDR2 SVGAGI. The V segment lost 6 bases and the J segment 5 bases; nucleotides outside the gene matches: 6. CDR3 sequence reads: CASRQGLRETQYF. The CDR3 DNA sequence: TGTGCCAGCAGACAGGGGTTGCGGGAGACCCAGTACTTC.

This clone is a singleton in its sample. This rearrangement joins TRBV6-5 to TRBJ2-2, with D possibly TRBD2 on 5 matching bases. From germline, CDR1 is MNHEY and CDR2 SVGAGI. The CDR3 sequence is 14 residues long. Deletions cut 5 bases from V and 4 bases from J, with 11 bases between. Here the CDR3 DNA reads TGTGCCAGCAGTCCCGAGGGAATCACCGGGGAGCTGTTTTTT. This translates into CASSPEGITGELFF.

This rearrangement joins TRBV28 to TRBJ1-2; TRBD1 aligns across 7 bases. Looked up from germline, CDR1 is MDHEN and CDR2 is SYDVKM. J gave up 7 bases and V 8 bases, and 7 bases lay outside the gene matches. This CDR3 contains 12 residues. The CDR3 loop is CASVQGTRGYTF. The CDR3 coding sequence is TGTGCCAGCGTACAGGGGACCCGTGGCTACACCTTC.

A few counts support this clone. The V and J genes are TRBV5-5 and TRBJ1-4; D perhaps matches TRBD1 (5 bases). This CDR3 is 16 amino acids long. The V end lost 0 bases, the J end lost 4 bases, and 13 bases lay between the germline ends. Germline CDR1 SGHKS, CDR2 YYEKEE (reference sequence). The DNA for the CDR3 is TGTGCCAGCAGCTTGGGCCGGGGGAGGGGTAATGAAAAACTGTTTTTT. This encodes CASSLGRGRGNEKLFF.

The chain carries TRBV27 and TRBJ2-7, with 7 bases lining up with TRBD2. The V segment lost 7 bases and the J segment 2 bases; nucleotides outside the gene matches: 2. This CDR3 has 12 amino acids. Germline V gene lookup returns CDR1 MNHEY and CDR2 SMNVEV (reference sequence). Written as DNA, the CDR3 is TGTGCCAGCAAGGGACTAACCTACGAGCAGTACTTC. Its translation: CASKGLTYEQYF.

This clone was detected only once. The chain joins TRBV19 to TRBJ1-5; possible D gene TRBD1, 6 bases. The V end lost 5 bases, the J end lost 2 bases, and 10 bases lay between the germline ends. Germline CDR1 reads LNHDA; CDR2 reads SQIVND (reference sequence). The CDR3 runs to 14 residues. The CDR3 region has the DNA TGTGCCAGTAGTCGGGGGGCGGGCAATCAGCCCCAGCATTTT. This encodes CASSRGAGNQPQHF.

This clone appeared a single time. The DNA for the CDR3 is TGTGCCAGCAGCTTGATGACAGCGTACGAGCAGTACTTC. Its protein product is CASSLMTAYEQYF. The V call is TRBV5-6, the J call TRBJ2-7; D perhaps matches TRBD1 (5 bases). Per germline, CDR1 SGHDT and CDR2 YYEEEE. The CDR3 spans 13 residues. V lost 1 base and J lost 4, with 9 bases in between.

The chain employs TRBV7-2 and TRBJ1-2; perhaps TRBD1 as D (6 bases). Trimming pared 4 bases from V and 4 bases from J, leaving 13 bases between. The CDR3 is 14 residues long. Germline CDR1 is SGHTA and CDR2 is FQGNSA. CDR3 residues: CASSSVGQIYGYTF. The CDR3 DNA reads TGTGCCAGCAGCTCAGTCGGACAGATCTATGGCTACACCTTC.

Here the CDR3 DNA reads TGTGCCAGCAGCTTCCCGGTGACTAGCGGCGGCACAGATACGCAGTATTTT. Translation gives CASSFPVTSGGTDTQYF. The chain has TRBV5-6 and TRBJ2-3; 9 bases match TRBD2. After removal of 2 bases from V and 1 base from J, the junction contained 8 bases not matched to a gene. The CDR3 spans 17 residues. The germline CDR1 and CDR2 sequences are SGHDT and YYEEEE.

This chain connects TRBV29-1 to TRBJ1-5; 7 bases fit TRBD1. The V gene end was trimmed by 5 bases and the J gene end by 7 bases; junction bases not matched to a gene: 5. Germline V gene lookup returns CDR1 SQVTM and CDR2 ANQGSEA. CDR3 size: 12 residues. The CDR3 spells CSVRQGQQPQHF. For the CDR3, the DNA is TGCAGCGTTCGACAGGGCCAACAGCCCCAGCATTTT.

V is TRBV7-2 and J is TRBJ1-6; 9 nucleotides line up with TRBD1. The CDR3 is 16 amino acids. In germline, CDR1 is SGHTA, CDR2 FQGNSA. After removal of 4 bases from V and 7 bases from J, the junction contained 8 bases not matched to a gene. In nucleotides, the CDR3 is TGTGCCAGCAGCTCAAGGACAGGGGCGGTCAATTCACCCCTCCACTTT. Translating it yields CASSSRTGAVNSPLHF. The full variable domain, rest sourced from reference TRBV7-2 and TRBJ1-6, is GAGVSQSPSNKVTEKGKDVELRCDPISGHTALYWYRQSLGQGLEFLIYFQGNSAPDKSGLPSDRFSAERTGGSVSTLTIQRTQQEDSAVYLCASSSRTGAVNSPLHFGNGTRLTVT.

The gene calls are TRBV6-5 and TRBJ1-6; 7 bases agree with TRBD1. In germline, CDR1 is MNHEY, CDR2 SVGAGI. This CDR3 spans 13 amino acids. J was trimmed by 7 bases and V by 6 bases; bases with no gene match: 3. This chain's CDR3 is CASSRQGNSPLHF. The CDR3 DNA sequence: TGTGCCAGCAGCCGACAGGGAAATTCACCCCTCCACTTT.

DNA for the CDR3: TGTGCCAGCAGTTTAAAACAGGGGGCAACTGAAGCTTTCTTT. Translating gives CASSLKQGATEAFF. V usage is TRBV28 and J usage is TRBJ1-1; 9 nucleotides line up with TRBD1. The CDR3 sequence is 14 residues long. CDR1 is MDHEN, CDR2 SYDVKM, per germline. Trimming cost V 2 bases and J 5 bases; bases outside gene matches: 3.

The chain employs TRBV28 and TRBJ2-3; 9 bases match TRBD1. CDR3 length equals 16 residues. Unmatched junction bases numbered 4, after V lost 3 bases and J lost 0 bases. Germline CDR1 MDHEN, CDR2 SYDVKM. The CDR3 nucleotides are TGTGCCAGCAGTTTTCCCGGGACAGGGAGCACAGATACGCAGTATTTT. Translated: CASSFPGTGSTDTQYF.

This chain's CDR3 is CASSRDIQETQYF. The CDR3 DNA reads TGTGCCAGCTCACGGGACATCCAAGAGACCCAGTACTTC. The gene calls are TRBV18 and TRBJ2-5, with TRBD1 as a possible D gene (6 bases). There are 13 residues in the CDR3. CDR1 is KGHSH, CDR2 LQKENI, per germline. V gave up 4 bases and J gave up 1 base, with 7 bases separating them.

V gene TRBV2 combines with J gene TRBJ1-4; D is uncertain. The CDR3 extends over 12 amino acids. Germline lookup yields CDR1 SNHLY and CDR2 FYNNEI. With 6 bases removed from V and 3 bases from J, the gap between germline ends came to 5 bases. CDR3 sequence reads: CASREANEKLFF. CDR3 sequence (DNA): TGTGCCAGCAGGGAGGCTAATGAAAAACTGTTTTTT.